A selection of T cell receptor beta chains follows, all from one sample in a study of blood T cell repertoires in COVID-19. Data came from immunoSEQ multiplex PCR; TCRdb stores just in-frame clones and leaves some out. The sample records 85,000 to 120,000 clones, around nine tenths being singletons. The source material was peripheral blood. These receptors were obtained from a man aged 50-59 years with active COVID-19. The CDR3 runs from the conserved cysteine through the conserved F or W. A D gene is named only where the DNA matches it firmly. Clone size is stated in some rows and not others, as once, few, many or a class when expanded.

j_call: TRBJ2-1; d_call: TRBD2; v_call: TRBV6-6; clone_size: NA; cdr3_nt: TGTGCCAGTTCCGAGCGGGGGGGCCCTAATGAGCAGTTCTTC; cdr3_aa: CASSERGGPNEQFF
j_call: TRBJ2-7; d_call: NA; v_call: TRBV5-1; clone_size: NA; cdr3_nt: TGCGCCAGCAGCACGGACACCTCCTACGAGCAGTACTTC; cdr3_aa: CASSTDTSYEQYF
j_call: TRBJ2-2; d_call: NA; v_call: TRBV19; clone_size: NA; cdr3_nt: TGTGCCAGTAGTTACCGGGACTGGAACACCGGGGAGCTGTTTTTT; cdr3_aa: CASSYRDWNTGELFF
j_call: TRBJ1-2; d_call: TRBD1; v_call: TRBV19; clone_size: NA; cdr3_nt: TGTGCCAGTAGTCTGACAGGGAAAGGCTACACCTTC; cdr3_aa: CASSLTGKGYTF
j_call: TRBJ1-6; d_call: NA; v_call: TRBV6-5; clone_size: once; cdr3_nt: TGTGCCAGCAGTTACTCTTCAGGGGAGAGGTATTCACCCCTCCACTTT; cdr3_aa: CASSYSSGERYSPLHF
j_call: TRBJ2-1; d_call: TRBD2; v_call: TRBV24-1; clone_size: NA; cdr3_nt: TGTGCCACCAGTGACCCCTCCGGGACTAGGGGCAATGAGCAGTTCTTC; cdr3_aa: CATSDPSGTRGNEQFF
j_call: TRBJ1-5; d_call: NA; v_call: TRBV4-1; clone_size: NA; cdr3_nt: TGCGCCAGCAGCCAAGAGAGGAATCAGCCCCAGCATTTT; cdr3_aa: CASSQERNQPQHF
j_call: TRBJ1-5; d_call: NA; v_call: TRBV4-1; clone_size: NA; cdr3_nt: TGCGCCAGCAGCCAAGACAGGCGACAGAGCAATCAGCCCCAGCATTTT; cdr3_aa: CASSQDRRQSNQPQHF
j_call: TRBJ2-3; d_call: NA; v_call: TRBV25-1; clone_size: NA; cdr3_nt: TGTGCCAGCAGTGAACTTGGACTCTTACCCGGCCCAGATACGCAGTATTTT; cdr3_aa: CASSELGLLPGPDTQYF
j_call: TRBJ2-3; d_call: TRBD2; v_call: TRBV4-1; clone_size: NA; cdr3_nt: TGCGCCAGCAGCCAAGCTAGGACTAGCGGTGGAGATACGCAGTATTTT; cdr3_aa: CASSQARTSGGDTQYF
j_call: TRBJ1-1; d_call: TRBD1; v_call: TRBV27; clone_size: NA; cdr3_nt: TGTGCCAGCAGTATTGGACAGGGAGCCACTGAAGCTTTCTTT; cdr3_aa: CASSIGQGATEAFF
j_call: TRBJ2-2; d_call: NA; v_call: TRBV5-1; clone_size: NA; cdr3_nt: TGCGCCAGCAGCTTGTCCGGGTCCCCCACCGGGGAGCTGTTTTTT; cdr3_aa: CASSLSGSPTGELFF
j_call: TRBJ2-4; d_call: NA; v_call: TRBV9; clone_size: NA; cdr3_nt: TGTGCCAGCAGCCCCAGACCACAGGGACCCAAAAACATTCAGTACTTC; cdr3_aa: CASSPRPQGPKNIQYF
j_call: TRBJ1-6; d_call: NA; v_call: TRBV4-3; clone_size: NA; cdr3_nt: TGCGCCAGCAGCCAAGACAGGATTACTCTAAATTCACCCCTCCACTTT; cdr3_aa: CASSQDRITLNSPLHF
j_call: TRBJ2-3; d_call: NA; v_call: TRBV4-2; clone_size: NA; cdr3_nt: TGTGCCAGCAGCCTCGACGACAGGCCTAGGACAGATACGCAGTATTTT; cdr3_aa: CASSLDDRPRTDTQYF
j_call: TRBJ1-2; d_call: NA; v_call: TRBV5-4; clone_size: NA; cdr3_nt: TGTGCCAGCAGCTCCACTATAGGGGTTCGTGGCTACACCTTC; cdr3_aa: CASSSTIGVRGYTF
j_call: TRBJ1-2; d_call: NA; v_call: TRBV7-2; clone_size: once; cdr3_nt: TGTGCCAGCAGCCGCGGGGGGACCTATGGCTACACCTTC; cdr3_aa: CASSRGGTYGYTF
j_call: TRBJ2-2; d_call: TRBD1; v_call: TRBV7-2; clone_size: NA; cdr3_nt: TGTGCCAGCAGCTTCAGGGGGCTCGCCGGGGAGCTGTTTTTT; cdr3_aa: CASSFRGLAGELFF
j_call: TRBJ2-7; d_call: NA; v_call: TRBV2; clone_size: NA; cdr3_nt: TGTGCCAGCAGTGGCCGAGCCTACGAGCAGTACTTC; cdr3_aa: CASSGRAYEQYF
j_call: TRBJ2-7; d_call: TRBD2; v_call: TRBV7-8; clone_size: NA; cdr3_nt: TGTGCCAGCAGCTCTCGGACTAGCGGGGGCTACGAGCAGTACTTC; cdr3_aa: CASSSRTSGGYEQYF
j_call: TRBJ2-4; d_call: NA; v_call: TRBV7-2; clone_size: NA; cdr3_nt: TGTGCCAGCAGCCCTGGGACAAGAAACATTCAGTACTTC; cdr3_aa: CASSPGTRNIQYF
j_call: TRBJ2-7; d_call: NA; v_call: TRBV6-5; clone_size: NA; cdr3_nt: TGTGCCAGCAGTTACGGGGGAGGCGAGCAGTACTTC; cdr3_aa: CASSYGGGEQYF
j_call: TRBJ2-3; d_call: TRBD2; v_call: TRBV7-6; clone_size: NA; cdr3_nt: TGTGCCAGCAGCCCGCGGGTGGGACTAGATACAGATACGCAGTATTTT; cdr3_aa: CASSPRVGLDTDTQYF
j_call: TRBJ1-4; d_call: NA; v_call: TRBV7-8; clone_size: NA; cdr3_nt: TGTGCCAGCAGCTTACAGGGTGTGAGGGAAAAACTGTTTTTT; cdr3_aa: CASSLQGVREKLFF
j_call: TRBJ2-3; d_call: NA; v_call: TRBV19; clone_size: NA; cdr3_nt: TGTGCCAGTACCTCGACAGGAGCGTACCCGCAGTATTTT; cdr3_aa: CASTSTGAYPQYF
j_call: TRBJ2-7; d_call: TRBD2; v_call: TRBV14; clone_size: few; cdr3_nt: TGTGCCAGCAGCCCCCCGAGACTAGCGGGGTCCACCGAGCAGTACTTC; cdr3_aa: CASSPPRLAGSTEQYF
j_call: TRBJ1-1; d_call: TRBD1; v_call: TRBV5-4; clone_size: NA; cdr3_nt: TGTGCCAGCAGCTTGGCAGGGGGCGGTGGCACTGAAGCTTTCTTT; cdr3_aa: CASSLAGGGGTEAFF
j_call: TRBJ1-2; d_call: NA; v_call: TRBV7-6; clone_size: NA; cdr3_nt: TGTGCCAGCAGCGAAACGCGGGGAGGTAACTATGGCTACACCTTC; cdr3_aa: CASSETRGGNYGYTF
j_call: TRBJ2-7; d_call: NA; v_call: TRBV11-2; clone_size: NA; cdr3_nt: TGTGCCAGCAGCTTGCTGAGGGGGACACAATTAGGGGAGCAGTACTTC; cdr3_aa: CASSLLRGTQLGEQYF
j_call: TRBJ2-2; d_call: TRBD2; v_call: TRBV7-6; clone_size: NA; cdr3_nt: TGTGCCAGCAGCTTAGACTTCGGGGAGGGCACCGGGGAGCTGTTTTTT; cdr3_aa: CASSLDFGEGTGELFF
j_call: TRBJ2-3; d_call: TRBD1; v_call: TRBV9; clone_size: NA; cdr3_nt: TGTGCCAGCAGCGAGACAGGGGCTCGGACAGATACGCAGTATTTT; cdr3_aa: CASSETGARTDTQYF
j_call: TRBJ1-5; d_call: TRBD1; v_call: TRBV10-3; clone_size: NA; cdr3_nt: TGTGCCACCCGAGGACAGGGTTATAGCAATCAGCCCCAGCATTTT; cdr3_aa: CATRGQGYSNQPQHF